This T cell receptor (beta chain) was captured in a study of cytomegalovirus exposure and HLA in healthy donors. This clone has only a few counts. The CDR3 consists of 14 residues. CDR1 LNHDA and CDR2 SQIVND come from the germline V gene (reference sequence). V lost 6 bases and J lost 4; bases outside the gene matches: 6. 13 Jbeta primers and 60 Vbeta primers were used for the PCR. Sequenced by immunoSEQ multiplex PCR; TCRdb stores in-frame clones only, minus some. This sample has 100,000 to 150,000 clones; about two thirds occur once, and the top ten carry about 4.4%. The sample comprised PBMCs. This chain joins TRBV19 and TRBJ2-5; 9 nucleotides match TRBD1. The receptor comes from a man aged 50 to 60 in good health and CMV-seropositive. The CDR3 reads CASSRDRAGETQYF. The CDR3 DNA follows: TGTGCCAGTAGCAGGGACAGGGCGGGAGAGACCCAGTACTTC.